A selection of T cell receptor beta chains follows, all from one sample in a study of beta chain features in type 1 diabetes. Only in-frame clones appear in the TCRdb table, and some are missing; sequencing was by immunoSEQ multiplex PCR. The data hold 550,000 to 850,000 clones, with 13% observed a single time. Sequencing was carried out using naive CD4+ T cells from blood. The receptors derive from a man between 18 and 35 years old with type 1 diabetes. The CDR3 runs from the conserved cysteine through the conserved F or W. The D gene is left open where the match is weak. Clone size is stated in some rows and not others, as once, few, many or a class when expanded.

CDR3aa	CDR3nt	abundance	v_gene	j_gene	d_gene
CAVAGGTDTQYF	TGTGCGGTCGCGGGCGGCACAGATACGCAGTATTTT	-	TRBV6-1	TRBJ2-3	-
CASSTTEANTEAFF	TGCGCCAGCAGCACGACAGAAGCTAACACTGAAGCTTTCTTT	-	TRBV5-1	TRBJ1-1	-
CASSEFGGQGLYNEQFF	TGTGCCAGCAGTGAATTTGGGGGACAGGGCCTCTACAATGAGCAGTTCTTC	-	TRBV6-1	TRBJ2-1	TRBD1
CASSYFAGDTDTQYF	TGTGCCAGCAGTTACTTTGCAGGGGACACAGATACGCAGTATTTT	-	TRBV6-6	TRBJ2-3	-
CASSPTGRGETQYF	TGTGCCAGCAGCCCGACAGGGCGGGGAGAGACCCAGTACTTC	few	TRBV11-3	TRBJ2-5	-
CASSPDRGNSNQPQHF	TGTGCCAGCTCACCCGACAGGGGGAATAGCAATCAGCCCCAGCATTTT	-	TRBV18	TRBJ1-5	TRBD1
CATQSPASGGNTQYF	TGTGCCACCCAGAGTCCCGCGAGCGGGGGGAATACGCAGTATTTT	-	TRBV27	TRBJ2-3	TRBD2
CASSMTGSPRETQYF	TGTGCCAGCAGCATGACAGGGTCGCCGAGGGAGACCCAGTACTTC	-	TRBV9	TRBJ2-5	TRBD1
CASSPAPDYEQYF	TGTGCCAGCTCACCCGCGCCGGACTACGAGCAGTACTTC	-	TRBV18	TRBJ2-7	-
CASSSGTSGGPTGELFF	TGCGCCAGCAGCTCCGGGACTAGCGGGGGGCCCACCGGGGAGCTGTTTTTT	-	TRBV5-1	TRBJ2-2	TRBD2
CASSRGQVATNEKLFF	TGTGCCAGCAGCCGGGGACAGGTTGCAACTAATGAAAAACTGTTTTTT	-	TRBV9	TRBJ1-4	TRBD1
CASSYSTGGGGYTF	TGTGCCAGCAGTTACTCGACTGGGGGCGGTGGCTACACCTTC	few	TRBV6-5	TRBJ1-2	-
CASRSGILVRNTGELFF	TGCGCCAGCAGGTCGGGAATCCTAGTACGAAACACCGGGGAGCTGTTTTTT	few	TRBV4-1	TRBJ2-2	-